These T cell receptor beta chains were read from a single sample in a study of shared clonotypes between healthy human individuals. Some clones are missing from TCRdb's copy, which holds only in-frame ones; the method was immunoSEQ multiplex PCR. The data show around 600,000 clones, 90% to 95% seen once. Input material: naive CD8+ T cells sorted from blood. The source is a woman aged 25 to 39 in good health. The CDR3 runs from the conserved cysteine through the conserved F or W. A D gene is named only where the DNA matches it firmly. The size entry is marked missing in some rows and otherwise reads once, few, many or a size class.

NA | TRBJ2-5 | TRBV27 | NA | CASSPAYVRRSETQYF | TGTGCCAGCAGCCCTGCCTATGTTCGTAGGTCGGAGACCCAGTACTTC
NA | TRBJ2-5 | TRBV9 | NA | CASSVGGQQETQYF | TGTGCCAGCAGCGTAGGAGGACAACAGGAGACCCAGTACTTC
NA | TRBJ1-2 | TRBV9 | NA | CASSVGVPIDGYTF | TGTGCCAGCAGCGTAGGCGTACCCATCGATGGCTACACCTTC
NA | TRBJ1-5 | TRBV19 | once | CASSIGGLGNQPQHF | TGTGCCAGTAGTATTGGGGGGTTGGGCAATCAGCCCCAGCATTTT
NA | TRBJ2-7 | TRBV9 | NA | CASSVGQSSSYEQYF | TGTGCCAGTAGCGTAGGGCAGAGTAGCTCCTACGAGCAGTACTTC
TRBD1 | TRBJ2-1 | TRBV9 | NA | CASSDRDRGDNEQFF | TGTGCCAGCAGCGACCGGGACAGGGGCGACAATGAGCAGTTCTTC
TRBD2 | TRBJ2-5 | TRBV5-4 | NA | CASSPTSFREETQYF | TGTGCCAGCAGCCCGACTAGCTTCAGAGAGGAGACCCAGTACTTC
NA | TRBJ1-1 | TRBV5-6 | NA | CASSLQGNTEAFF | TGTGCCAGCAGCTTGCAGGGGAACACTGAAGCTTTCTTT
NA | TRBJ2-5 | TRBV28 | NA | CASSLDSGTQETQYF | TGTGCCAGCAGTTTGGACTCCGGGACCCAAGAGACCCAGTACTTC
TRBD2 | TRBJ2-1 | TRBV7-3 | NA | CASSPGTSGIHEQFF | TGTGCCAGCAGCCCCGGGACTAGCGGGATTCATGAGCAGTTCTTC
TRBD1 | TRBJ2-2 | TRBV6-1 | NA | CASSERGTGGSGELFF | TGTGCCAGCAGTGAAAGGGGAACAGGGGGATCCGGGGAGCTGTTTTTT
NA | TRBJ2-5 | TRBV5-1 | NA | CASSLLLHKETQYF | TGCGCCAGCAGCTTGCTGCTGCATAAAGAGACCCAGTACTTC
NA | TRBJ1-2 | TRBV28 | NA | CASSSSWGSSWRGYTF | TGTGCCAGCAGTTCATCTTGGGGAAGTTCCTGGCGTGGCTACACCTTC
TRBD1 | TRBJ1-1 | TRBV7-9 | NA | CASTTWEGAVGTEAFF | TGTGCCAGCACCACTTGGGAGGGGGCGGTTGGCACTGAAGCTTTCTTT
NA | TRBJ1-2 | TRBV19 | once | CASSLLARRTEYGYTF | TGTGCCAGTAGTTTACTCGCCCGTAGGACGGAGTATGGCTACACCTTC
NA | TRBJ1-2 | TRBV7-6 | NA | CASSTGPRGDGYTF | TGTGCCAGCAGTACAGGTCCCCGGGGAGATGGCTACACCTTC
NA | TRBJ1-2 | TRBV6-5 | NA | CASSYNRAGDNYGYTF | TGTGCCAGCAGTTATAATCGGGCAGGGGATAACTATGGCTACACCTTC
TRBD1 | TRBJ2-1 | TRBV28 | NA | CASSSQQGFHRHNEQFF | TGTGCCAGCAGTTCACAACAGGGGTTCCATCGCCACAATGAGCAGTTCTTC
NA | TRBJ2-5 | TRBV5-6 | many | CASSFPQQWETQYF | TGTGCCAGCAGCTTCCCACAGCAGTGGGAGACCCAGTACTTC
TRBD2 | TRBJ2-1 | TRBV7-8 | NA | CASSGTSGRREQFF | TGTGCCAGCAGCGGGACTAGCGGGAGACGTGAGCAGTTCTTC
TRBD2 | TRBJ2-7 | TRBV5-6 | NA | CASSLWGGATYEQYF | TGTGCCAGCAGCTTGTGGGGGGGAGCGACCTACGAGCAGTACTTC
NA | TRBJ1-2 | TRBV9 | NA | CASSGTKTAHNYGYTF | TGTGCCAGCAGCGGAACCAAGACAGCCCATAACTATGGCTACACCTTC
NA | TRBJ2-7 | TRBV27 | NA | CASSSTARGEQYF | TGTGCCAGCAGTTCCACTGCCCGGGGGGAGCAGTACTTC
NA | TRBJ2-7 | TRBV5-4 | NA | CASSLGGFGYEQYF | TGTGCCAGCAGCTTGGGGGGATTTGGTTACGAGCAGTACTTC
TRBD1 | TRBJ2-7 | TRBV19 | NA | CASSPGTGGYKQYF | TGTGCCAGTAGTCCCGGGACAGGGGGGTACAAGCAGTACTTC
TRBD1 | TRBJ1-1 | TRBV27 | NA | CASSASQGAWGTEAFF | TGTGCCAGCAGTGCCTCACAGGGGGCGTGGGGCACTGAAGCTTTCTTT
NA | TRBJ2-1 | TRBV6-6 | NA | CASSYLPRTSPPEQFF | TGTGCCAGCAGTTACCTCCCCAGGACTTCGCCCCCCGAGCAGTTCTTC
TRBD2 | TRBJ2-3 | TRBV7-3 | NA | CATKTSLPTDTQYF | TGTGCCACCAAGACTAGCCTACCCACAGATACGCAGTATTTT
NA | TRBJ2-7 | TRBV6-1 | NA | CASSISLAQGEEQYF | TGTGCCAGCAGCATCAGCCTAGCCCAGGGAGAAGAGCAGTACTTC
NA | TRBJ2-2 | TRBV6-5 | few | CASSYSTGELFF | TGTGCCAGCAGTTACTCGACCGGGGAGCTGTTTTTT
TRBD1 | TRBJ1-4 | TRBV7-9 | NA | CASSLRDRDPNEKLFF | TGTGCCAGCAGCTTAAGGGACAGGGATCCTAATGAAAAACTGTTTTTT
NA | TRBJ2-3 | TRBV27 | NA | CASSFSDTQYF | TGTGCCAGCAGTTTTTCAGATACGCAGTATTTT
TRBD1 | TRBJ2-7 | TRBV2 | NA | CASQVGQRTYEQYF | TGTGCCAGCCAGGTGGGACAGCGAACCTACGAGCAGTACTTC
NA | TRBJ2-2 | TRBV5-1 | few | CASSFWRGGELFF | TGCGCCAGCAGCTTTTGGCGGGGCGGGGAGCTGTTTTTT
NA | TRBJ2-3 | TRBV19 | NA | CASSIGDTQYF | TGTGCCAGTAGTATCGGAGATACGCAGTATTTT
NA | TRBJ2-7 | TRBV27 | NA | CASSSGASYEQYF | TGTGCCAGCAGTTCGGGAGCGTCCTACGAGCAGTACTTC
TRBD1 | TRBJ1-1 | TRBV6-6 | NA | CASRDRSDTEAFF | TGTGCCAGCCGGGACAGGTCGGACACTGAAGCTTTCTTT
TRBD2 | TRBJ2-1 | TRBV6-5 | NA | CASSQSAGVYTEQFF | TGTGCCAGCAGTCAATCAGCGGGAGTCTACACTGAGCAGTTCTTC
TRBD2 | TRBJ2-1 | TRBV5-1 | NA | CASSWRLAGGSYNEQFF | TGCGCCAGCAGCTGGAGACTAGCGGGAGGGTCCTACAATGAGCAGTTCTTC
NA | TRBJ2-1 | TRBV19 | NA | CASSIGSGFANEQFF | TGTGCCAGTAGTATTGGCAGCGGGTTCGCCAATGAGCAGTTCTTC
NA | TRBJ2-3 | TRBV11-3 | NA | CASSVGDGGTDTQYF | TGTGCCAGCAGCGTTGGAGATGGGGGGACAGATACGCAGTATTTT
TRBD1 | TRBJ1-2 | TRBV28 | NA | CASSPHRDRAYGYTF | TGTGCCAGCAGTCCCCATAGGGACAGGGCCTATGGCTACACCTTC
NA | TRBJ2-7 | TRBV7-8 | NA | CASSLSIGSEQYF | TGTGCCAGCAGCTTAAGTATCGGGAGCGAGCAGTACTTC